The 24 T cell receptor beta chains given below trace back to one sample, sequenced in a study of beta chain features in type 1 diabetes. The study reverse transcribed the entire isolated RNA, so it sequenced expressed TCRB transcripts. The table came from immunoSEQ multiplex PCR; TCRdb's copy has only in-frame clones and leaves some out. The table shows some 240,000 clones, with more than 15% occurring only once. Study results and caveats: For Type 1 diabetes patients, all four CD4+ subsets carried TCRB CDR3s that were moderately but significantly shorter.

Which antigens these TCRs recognize remains unknown. The specimen sequenced was naive CD4+ T cells from blood. The receptors derive from a man aged 30 to 45 with type 1 diabetes.

This clone was found a few times. J is TRBJ2-3 and V is TRBV7-9; weak D call: TRBD1 (6 bases). Deletions cut 4 bases from V and 1 base from J, with 12 bases between. Germline V CDR1 and CDR2: SEHNR, FQNEAQ (reference sequence). The CDR3 runs to 15 residues. CDR3 sequence reads: CASSSTGSGTDTQYF. The CDR3 bases are TGTGCCAGCAGCTCTACAGGGAGCGGCACAGATACGCAGTATTTT.

This clone was detected only a few times. This chain connects TRBV6-4 to TRBJ2-1; D gene ambiguous. The CDR3 length is 12 residues. The V gene lost 0 bases and the J gene lost 6 bases, with 3 bases spanning the gap. Germline CDR1 and CDR2: MRHNA and SNTAGT. The CDR3 here is CASSDSSNEQFF. DNA of the CDR3: TGTGCCAGCAGTGACTCTAGCAATGAGCAGTTCTTC.

The chain combines TRBV13 with TRBJ2-3, with a tentative D call TRBD2 (5 bases). Germline V gene sequence: CDR1 PRHDT, CDR2 FYEKMQ (reference sequence). V lost 8 bases and J 2 bases, leaving 8 bases between the germline ends. The CDR3 length is 12 residues. The CDR3 sequence: CASRTYTDTQYF. CDR3 nucleotides: TGTGCCAGCCGGACTTACACAGATACGCAGTATTTT.

This clone has just a few counts. J is TRBJ2-3 and V is TRBV9, with D possibly being TRBD1 or TRBD2 (6 bases each). V shed 0 bases and J shed 6 bases, with 14 bases lying between them. CDR1 and CDR2 (germline): SGDLS, YYNGEE. The CDR3 has 15 amino acids. DNA of the CDR3: TGTGCCAGCAGCGTAGCACGGGGGCGCCAGGATACGCAGTATTTT. As protein: CASSVARGRQDTQYF.

The rearrangement joins TRBV7-4 to TRBJ2-7; 8 nucleotides match TRBD2. This CDR3 comprises 19 residues. Germline values: CDR1 SGHVT, CDR2 SQSDAQ. V lost 4 bases and J lost 7; bases outside the gene matches: 24. The CDR3 coding sequence is TGTGCCAGCAGCTCCCCCGGGACTAGTCGGTGTGGGACGGCGATTGAGCAGTACTTC. This gives the protein CASSSPGTSRCGTAIEQYF.

The chain links TRBV7-2 to TRBJ2-3; D remains ambiguous. The germline V gene has CDR1 SGHTA and CDR2 FQGNSA. V was shortened by 4 bases and J by 1 base, with 12 bases between the two germline ends. This CDR3 comprises 15 residues. The DNA for the CDR3 is TGTGCCAGCAGCTCAACCCTTACAGGCACAGATACGCAGTATTTT. The encoded protein is CASSSTLTGTDTQYF.

This clone was seen a handful of times. The rearrangement links TRBV30 to TRBJ2-5; D is unclear. V was cut by 3 bases and J by 5 bases, with 7 bases left in between. This CDR3 has 11 residues. Germline CDR1 reads GTSNPN; CDR2 reads SVGIG (reference sequence). The CDR3 is CAWSGLETQYF. CDR3 bases: TGTGCCTGGAGCGGGTTGGAGACCCAGTACTTC.

On this clone itself: Other DNA sequences within the sample encode an identical CDR3. The chain links TRBV6-5 to TRBJ2-7; TRBD1 matches at 12 bases. Losses at the gene ends were 0 bases for V and 4 bases for J; bases not matched to a gene: 1. Germline V CDR1 and CDR2: MNHEY, SVGAGI. CDR3 length: 15 residues. The CDR3 DNA reads as TGTGCCAGCAGTTACTCGGGACAGGGGGCTTACGAGCAGTACTTC. It yields the protein CASSYSGQGAYEQYF.

This clone was seen a few times. The rearrangement uses TRBV6-5 and TRBJ1-3; possibly TRBD1 for D (5 bases). Trimming cost V 9 bases and J 1 base, with 13 bases left between them. Germline-derived CDR1 and CDR2 are MNHEY and SVGAGI. The CDR3 has 14 amino acids. CDR3 DNA: TGTGCCAGTGCTAGGGGAGGATCTGGAAACACCATATATTTT. Encoded protein: CASARGGSGNTIYF.

J is TRBJ1-3 and V is TRBV9; D not resolved. The CDR3 covers 16 residues. V was clipped by 0 bases and J by 1 base, with 11 bases between them. The germline V gene has CDR1 SGDLS and CDR2 YYNGEE. CDR3: CASSVGSLLSGNTIYF. CDR3 coding DNA: TGTGCCAGCAGCGTAGGTAGCCTTCTTTCTGGAAACACCATATATTTT.

The gene calls are TRBV9 and TRBJ2-1; 7 bases are shared with TRBD1. The CDR3 is 13 residues long. Germline lookup yields CDR1 SGDLS and CDR2 YYNGEE. The J segment lost 6 bases and the V segment lost 2 bases, leaving 2 bases of the junction unmatched. CDR3 nucleotide sequence: TGTGCCAGCAGCGTGGGACAGATCAATGAGCAGTTCTTC. Protein product: CASSVGQINEQFF.

The V call is TRBV30, the J call TRBJ1-1; D gene unclear. V shed 7 bases and J shed 1 base, with 7 bases lying between them. The CDR3 spans 11 residues. Germline loops: CDR1 GTSNPN, CDR2 SVGIG (reference sequence). CDR3 bases: TGTGCCTCCAAGAGGAACACTGAAGCTTTCTTT. Translating gives CASKRNTEAFF. The full variable domain, completed using reference TRBV30 and TRBJ1-1, is SQTIHQWPATLVQPVGSPLSLECTVEGTSNPNLYWYRQAAGRGLQLLFYSVGIGQISSEVPQNLSASRPQDRQFILSSKKLLLSDSGFYLCASKRNTEAFFGQGTRLTVV.

This clone has just a few counts. The chain uses TRBV14 and TRBJ2-5; 12 nucleotides agree with TRBD2. V lost 4 bases and J lost 7; bases outside the gene matches: 7. Germline V gives CDR1 SGHDN, CDR2 FVKESK. This CDR3 contains 15 residues. CDR3 sequence reads: CASSPGTSGYRTQYF. For the CDR3, the DNA is TGTGCCAGCAGCCCGGGGACTAGCGGGTACCGGACCCAGTACTTC.

This clone was picked up a small number of times. CDR3 protein: CASSRLHLAKNIQYF. DNA of the CDR3: TGCGCCAGCAGTCGGTTACACCTAGCCAAAAACATTCAGTACTTC. This sequence joins TRBV23-1 and TRBJ2-4; D not resolved. TRBV23-1 is an ORF, with its function uncertain. V shed 4 bases and J shed 0 bases, with 10 bases lying between them. The CDR3 covers 15 residues.

The chain couples TRBV2 to TRBJ2-1; perhaps TRBD2 as D (5 bases). The CDR3 extends over 13 amino acids. Trimming took off 3 bases at V and 4 bases at J, with 7 bases between the two ends. From germline, CDR1 is SNHLY and CDR2 FYNNEI. The CDR3: CASSEGEYNEQFF. The CDR3 bases are TGTGCCAGCAGTGAGGGAGAGTACAATGAGCAGTTCTTC.

This chain links TRBV5-1 with TRBJ1-2; TRBD1 matches 7 bases. The CDR3 has 13 residues. V lost 3 bases, J lost 8 bases, and 7 bases stayed unmatched. CDR1 and CDR2 (germline): SGHRS, YFSETQ. The CDR3 spells CASSYTGVEGYTF. CDR3 DNA: TGCGCCAGCAGCTATACAGGGGTAGAGGGCTACACCTTC.

In this sample, this clone turned up a few times. J is TRBJ2-1 and V is TRBV29-1; D possibly corresponds to TRBD2 (7 bases). Deletions cut 7 bases from V and 7 bases from J, with 20 bases between. The CDR3 has 14 amino acids. Per the germline V gene, CDR1 is SQVTM and CDR2 is ANQGSEA. CDR3 in DNA: TGCAGCGGGGAGGGGAGCGGGGACATTAATGAGCAGTTCTTC. This encodes CSGEGSGDINEQFF.

The J gene is TRBJ2-2, the V gene TRBV27; D unclear. V was pared by 6 bases and J by 7 bases, with 21 bases between. CDR1 MNHEY and CDR2 SMNVEV come from the germline V gene (reference sequence). This CDR3 spans 16 amino acids. The CDR3 DNA follows: TGTGCCAGCAGCCCGCGTCGGGCGCCCAGTGTCGGGGAGCTGTTTTTT. This sequence encodes CASSPRRAPSVGELFF.

This chain connects TRBV6-6 to TRBJ1-2, with D unresolved. This CDR3 is 12 amino acids long. V lost 5 bases, J lost 6 bases, and 10 bases lay in between. CDR1 and CDR2 from the germline V gene are MNHNY and SVGAGI (reference sequence). Here the CDR3 reads CASSPALDGYTF. The CDR3 bases are TGTGCCAGCAGTCCTGCGTTGGATGGCTACACCTTC.

The genes are TRBV29-1 and TRBJ1-2; 11 bases match TRBD1. Trimming at V came to 3 bases and at J to 4 bases, leaving 7 bases not matched to a gene. The CDR3 extends over 15 amino acids. Per germline, CDR1 SQVTM and CDR2 ANQGSEA. For the CDR3, the DNA is TGCAGCGTTGATGGACCCGGGACAGGGGGCTATGGCTACACCTTC. Translated, it gives CSVDGPGTGGYGYTF.

The gene calls are TRBV29-1 and TRBJ2-7; TRBD1 matches 10 bases. V was clipped by 6 bases and J by 6 bases; unmatched bases: 14. The CDR3 spans 15 residues. The germline gives CDR1 SQVTM, CDR2 ANQGSEA. CDR3: CSVKQLQGTGAEQYF. CDR3 nucleotides: TGCAGCGTAAAACAACTTCAAGGGACAGGGGCCGAGCAGTACTTC.

The chain has TRBV7-2 and TRBJ1-1, with D perhaps matching TRBD1 (6 bases). The V and J ends lost 3 bases and 1 base respectively, with 12 bases between them. Germline values: CDR1 SGHTA, CDR2 FQGNSA. This CDR3 is 15 amino acids long. CDR3 sequence: CASSLLGQTNTEAFF. CDR3 nucleotide sequence: TGTGCCAGCAGCTTGCTGGGACAAACGAACACTGAAGCTTTCTTT.

As to this clone: Relative to the germline gene, one junction end is altered; a read error may explain this. J is TRBJ2-7 and V is TRBV28; 8 bases agree with TRBD1. Germline-derived CDR1 and CDR2 are MDHEN and SYDVKM. The CDR3 totals 10 residues. CDR3 sequence: CAQGAGTSSF. The CDR3 bases are TGTGCCCAGGGGGCGGGTACTAGCTCCTTC.

The V gene is TRBV19, the J gene TRBJ2-7; 9 nucleotides match TRBD1. The CDR3 has 14 amino acids. Unmatched junction bases numbered 7, after V lost 3 bases and J lost 7 bases. Germline lookup yields CDR1 LNHDA and CDR2 SQIVND (reference sequence). This CDR3 is CASSINRGRREQYF. Written as DNA, the CDR3 is TGTGCCAGTAGTATTAACAGGGGGCGTCGAGAGCAGTACTTC.